The 3 T cell receptor beta chains below were found in one sample sequenced in a study of T cell clusters in autoimmune cytopenias. Multiplex touch-down PCR amplified TRB using TRB-A and TRB-B pools in one tube. TCRdb reworked the multiplex PCR reads into one entry per CDR3 protein, no DNA. In total, the table holds thousands of distinct CDR3 sequences. TRB was amplified from approximately 250 ng of peripheral blood genomic DNA per sample. The sample taken for sequencing was peripheral blood. The receptor source for this set is a human donor with an autoimmune cytopenia or autoimmune hepatitis (not recorded which).

By frequency, this clonotype registers medium-sized. This chain joins TRBV6-6 and TRBJ2-2; checking the TCRdb D call of TRBD2 is not possible without DNA. Germline V lookup: CDR1 MNHNY, CDR2 SVGAGI (reference sequence). This CDR3 spans 15 amino acids. CDR3 residues: CASSIQRERTGELFF.

This clonotype registers medium-sized (0.01 to 0.1%) by frequency. V gene TRBV6-1 combines with J gene TRBJ2-3; TCRdb designates TRBD2, a call that cannot be tested without DNA. Germline assignment: CDR1 MNHNS and CDR2 SASEGT. The CDR3 extends over 14 amino acids. CDR3 loop: CASTLSGGADTQYF.

Considering frequency, this clonotype is medium-sized. V gene TRBV5-5 combines with J gene TRBJ1-6; TCRdb returns TRBD1, unconfirmable since there is no DNA. The CDR3 covers 11 residues. CDR1 is SGHKS and CDR2 is YYEKEE in the germline V gene (reference sequence). The CDR3 loop reads CASDPDSPLHF.